The rows below give T cell receptor beta chains drawn from one sample of a study of blood T cell repertoires in COVID-19. Profiled with immunoSEQ multiplex PCR; TCRdb holds only in-frame clones, not every one. The sample yields some 100,000 clones, roughly 88% seen once. Sequenced sample: peripheral blood. The receptors come from a middle-aged man with COVID-19, enrolled during active disease. CDR3s include the opening cysteine and the closing phenylalanine or tryptophan. Each record gives: V gene, clone size, J gene, D gene, CDR3 length, CDR3 protein, CDR3 DNA. The D gene is left open where the match is weak. Expanded clones get a size class; other rows say once, few or many, or leave the size out.

v_gene: TRBV2; abundance: -; j_gene: TRBJ1-5; d_gene: -; len: 14; CDR3aa: CASTRTLSNQPQHF; CDR3nt: TGTGCCAGCACTAGGACACTTAGCAATCAGCCCCAGCATTTT
v_gene: TRBV5-6; abundance: once; j_gene: TRBJ1-2; d_gene: -; len: 16; CDR3aa: CASSFDTDQANYGYTF; CDR3nt: TGTGCCAGCAGCTTTGACACTGACCAAGCTAACTATGGCTACACCTTC
v_gene: TRBV5-1; abundance: -; j_gene: TRBJ1-1; d_gene: TRBD1; len: 13; CDR3aa: CASREGADTEAFF; CDR3nt: TGCGCCAGCAGGGAGGGGGCGGACACTGAAGCTTTCTTT
v_gene: TRBV18; abundance: -; j_gene: TRBJ1-4; d_gene: TRBD1; len: 16; CDR3aa: CASSPGTGVQNEKLFF; CDR3nt: TGTGCCAGCTCACCGGGGACAGGGGTGCAAAATGAAAAACTGTTTTTT
v_gene: TRBV4-3; abundance: -; j_gene: TRBJ1-4; d_gene: -; len: 16; CDR3aa: CASSQDLERRGEKLFF; CDR3nt: TGCGCCAGCAGCCAAGACCTCGAGAGGCGGGGGGAAAAACTGTTTTTT
v_gene: TRBV28; abundance: -; j_gene: TRBJ1-2; d_gene: -; len: 13; CDR3aa: CASIGGADYGYTF; CDR3nt: TGTGCCAGCATTGGGGGCGCGGACTATGGCTACACCTTC
v_gene: TRBV5-4; abundance: few; j_gene: TRBJ1-2; d_gene: -; len: 13; CDR3aa: CASSLTVDRGYTF; CDR3nt: TGTGCCAGCAGCCTCACAGTGGATCGGGGCTACACCTTC
v_gene: TRBV20-1; abundance: -; j_gene: TRBJ2-1; d_gene: -; len: 11; CDR3aa: CSAQGRNEQFF; CDR3nt: TGCAGTGCTCAGGGGCGGAATGAGCAGTTCTTC
v_gene: TRBV19; abundance: -; j_gene: TRBJ1-6; d_gene: TRBD1; len: 17; CDR3aa: CASSMGTESSYNSPLHF; CDR3nt: TGTGCCAGTAGTATGGGGACAGAAAGCTCCTATAATTCACCCCTCCACTTT
v_gene: TRBV30; abundance: -; j_gene: TRBJ2-2; d_gene: TRBD1; len: 15; CDR3aa: CAWTGTGVRTGELFF; CDR3nt: TGTGCCTGGACCGGGACAGGGGTTCGGACCGGGGAGCTGTTTTTT
v_gene: TRBV2; abundance: -; j_gene: TRBJ1-5; d_gene: -; len: 14; CDR3aa: CASRDTGPNQPQHF; CDR3nt: TGTGCCAGCAGAGATACAGGGCCCAATCAGCCCCAGCATTTT
v_gene: TRBV4-2; abundance: -; j_gene: TRBJ2-7; d_gene: TRBD1; len: 16; CDR3aa: CASSQPDRGLHGEQYF; CDR3nt: TGTGCCAGCAGCCAACCTGACAGGGGCCTTCACGGCGAGCAGTACTTC
v_gene: TRBV30; abundance: -; j_gene: TRBJ2-2; d_gene: TRBD1; len: 12; CDR3aa: CAWKGATGELFF; CDR3nt: TGTGCCTGGAAGGGGGCCACCGGGGAGCTGTTTTTT
v_gene: TRBV6-5; abundance: -; j_gene: TRBJ1-5; d_gene: -; len: 13; CDR3aa: CASRQVNNQPQHF; CDR3nt: TGTGCCAGCAGGCAGGTGAACAATCAGCCCCAGCATTTT
v_gene: TRBV5-8; abundance: -; j_gene: TRBJ1-1; d_gene: -; len: 15; CDR3aa: CASSPRGGWNTEAFF; CDR3nt: TGTGCCAGCAGCCCTCGGGGGGGGTGGAACACTGAAGCTTTCTTT
v_gene: TRBV10-3; abundance: -; j_gene: TRBJ1-5; d_gene: TRBD1; len: 16; CDR3aa: CAISESPDRGSQPQHF; CDR3nt: TGTGCCATCAGTGAGTCCCCCGACAGGGGGAGTCAGCCCCAGCATTTT
v_gene: TRBV11-2; abundance: -; j_gene: TRBJ2-2; d_gene: TRBD1; len: 18; CDR3aa: CASRNPGQGPTNTGELFF; CDR3nt: TGTGCCAGCAGAAACCCGGGACAGGGACCAACGAACACCGGGGAGCTGTTTTTT
v_gene: TRBV9; abundance: few; j_gene: TRBJ2-2; d_gene: -; len: 16; CDR3aa: CASSVVGTANTGELFF; CDR3nt: TGTGCCAGCAGCGTAGTTGGTACAGCGAACACCGGGGAGCTGTTTTTT
v_gene: TRBV15; abundance: -; j_gene: TRBJ1-5; d_gene: -; len: 19; CDR3aa: CATSSRALRTAVSNQPQHF; CDR3nt: TGTGCCACCAGCAGCCGAGCCCTTAGGACAGCGGTGAGCAATCAGCCCCAGCATTTT
v_gene: TRBV27; abundance: -; j_gene: TRBJ1-4; d_gene: TRBD1; len: 15; CDR3aa: CASSLKGTGGEKLFF; CDR3nt: TGTGCCAGCAGTTTAAAAGGGACAGGGGGTGAAAAACTGTTTTTT
v_gene: TRBV7-2; abundance: -; j_gene: TRBJ2-2; d_gene: -; len: 15; CDR3aa: CASSLVASNTGELFF; CDR3nt: TGTGCCAGCAGCTTAGTGGCTTCGAACACCGGGGAGCTGTTTTTT
v_gene: TRBV7-8; abundance: -; j_gene: TRBJ2-1; d_gene: -; len: 14; CDR3aa: CASSPSFSYNEQFF; CDR3nt: TGTGCCAGCAGCCCGTCCTTCTCCTACAATGAGCAGTTCTTC
v_gene: TRBV5-8; abundance: -; j_gene: TRBJ2-1; d_gene: TRBD2; len: 15; CDR3aa: CASRLLAGGLNEQFF; CDR3nt: TGTGCCAGCAGATTACTAGCGGGGGGGCTCAATGAGCAGTTCTTC
v_gene: TRBV6-4; abundance: -; j_gene: TRBJ1-5; d_gene: -; len: 13; CDR3aa: CASSEESNQPQHF; CDR3nt: TGTGCCAGCAGTGAGGAGTCCAATCAGCCCCAGCATTTT
v_gene: TRBV5-4; abundance: -; j_gene: TRBJ2-7; d_gene: TRBD1; len: 15; CDR3aa: CASSLEVTGIYEQYF; CDR3nt: TGTGCCAGCAGCTTGGAAGTGACAGGGATCTACGAGCAGTACTTC
v_gene: TRBV7-9; abundance: -; j_gene: TRBJ1-1; d_gene: -; len: 15; CDR3aa: CASSLGGQMGTEAFF; CDR3nt: TGTGCCAGCAGCTTAGGGGGACAAATGGGCACTGAAGCTTTCTTT
v_gene: TRBV2; abundance: -; j_gene: TRBJ2-3; d_gene: -; len: 11; CDR3aa: CASSQLYTQYF; CDR3nt: TGTGCCAGCAGCCAACTATATACGCAGTATTTT
v_gene: TRBV27; abundance: -; j_gene: TRBJ1-4; d_gene: -; len: 14; CDR3aa: CASSLAATNEKLFF; CDR3nt: TGTGCCAGCAGTTTGGCAGCAACTAATGAAAAACTGTTTTTT
v_gene: TRBV25-1; abundance: -; j_gene: TRBJ2-1; d_gene: TRBD1; len: 13; CDR3aa: CATQGQVLFEQFF; CDR3nt: TGTGCCACCCAAGGACAGGTTTTATTTGAGCAGTTCTTC
v_gene: TRBV19; abundance: once; j_gene: TRBJ1-5; d_gene: -; len: 16; CDR3aa: CASSPLGEGTYQPQHF; CDR3nt: TGTGCCAGTAGTCCCCTCGGGGAGGGGACTTATCAGCCCCAGCATTTT